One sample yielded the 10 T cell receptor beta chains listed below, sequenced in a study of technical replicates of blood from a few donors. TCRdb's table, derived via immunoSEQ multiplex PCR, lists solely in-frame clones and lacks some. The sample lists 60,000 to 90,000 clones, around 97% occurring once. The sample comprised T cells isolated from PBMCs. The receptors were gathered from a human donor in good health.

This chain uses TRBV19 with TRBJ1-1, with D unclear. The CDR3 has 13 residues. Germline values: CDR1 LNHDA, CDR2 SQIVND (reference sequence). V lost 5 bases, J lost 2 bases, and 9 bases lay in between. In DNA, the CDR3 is TGTGCCAGTAGTGCAGAGGGAAACACTGAAGCTTTCTTT. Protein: CASSAEGNTEAFF.

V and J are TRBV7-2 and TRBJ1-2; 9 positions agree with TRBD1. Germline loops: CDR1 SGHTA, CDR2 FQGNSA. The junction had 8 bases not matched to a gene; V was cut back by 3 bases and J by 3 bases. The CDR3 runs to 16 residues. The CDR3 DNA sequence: TGTGCCAGCAGCTTTCTTCGGGACAGGGTCTACTATGGCTACACCTTC. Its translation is CASSFLRDRVYYGYTF.

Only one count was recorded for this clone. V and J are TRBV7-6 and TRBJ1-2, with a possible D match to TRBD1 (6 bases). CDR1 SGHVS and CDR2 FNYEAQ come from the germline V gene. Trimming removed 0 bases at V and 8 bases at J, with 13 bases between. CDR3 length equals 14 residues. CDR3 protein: CASSLAQTGSGYTF. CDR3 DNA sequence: TGTGCCAGCAGCTTAGCGCAAACAGGGAGCGGCTACACCTTC. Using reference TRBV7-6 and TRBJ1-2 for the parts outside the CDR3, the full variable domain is GAGVSQSPRYKVTKRGQDVALRCDPISGHVSLYWYRQALGQGPEFLTYFNYEAQQDKSGLPNDRFSAERPEGSISTLTIQRTEQRDSAMYRCASSLAQTGSGYTFGSGTRLTVV.

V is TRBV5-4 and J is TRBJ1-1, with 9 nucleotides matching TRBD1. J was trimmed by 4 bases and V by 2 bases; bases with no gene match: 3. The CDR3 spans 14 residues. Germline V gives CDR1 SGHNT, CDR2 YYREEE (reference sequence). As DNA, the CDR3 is TGTGCCAGCAGCTTTGACAGGGGGACCACTGAAGCTTTCTTT. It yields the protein CASSFDRGTTEAFF. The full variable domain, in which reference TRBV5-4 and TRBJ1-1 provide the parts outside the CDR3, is ETGVTQSPTHLIKTRGQQVTLRCSSQSGHNTVSWYQQALGQGPQFIFQYYREEENGRGNFPPRFSGLQFPNYSSELNVNALELDDSALYLCASSFDRGTTEAFFGQGTRLTVV.

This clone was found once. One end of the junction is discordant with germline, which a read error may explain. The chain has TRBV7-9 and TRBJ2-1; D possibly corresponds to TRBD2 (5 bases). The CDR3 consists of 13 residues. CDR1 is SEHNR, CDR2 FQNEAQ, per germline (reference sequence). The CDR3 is CAGRGSSYNEQFF. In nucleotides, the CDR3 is TGTGCCGGCAGAGGGAGCTCCTACAATGAGCAGTTCTTC. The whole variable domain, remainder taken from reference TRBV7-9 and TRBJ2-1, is DTGVSQNPRHKITKRGQNVTFRCDPISEHNRLYWYRQTLGQGPEFLTYFQNEAQLEKSRLLSDRFSAERPKGSFSTLEIQRTEQGDSAMYLCAGRGSSYNEQFFGPGTRLTVL.

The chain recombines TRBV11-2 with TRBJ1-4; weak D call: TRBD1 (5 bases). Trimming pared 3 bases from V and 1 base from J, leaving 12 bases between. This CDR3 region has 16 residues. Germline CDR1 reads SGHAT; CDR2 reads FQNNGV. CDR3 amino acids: CASSFRLRETNEKLFF. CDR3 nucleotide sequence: TGTGCCAGCAGCTTCCGACTCAGGGAAACTAATGAAAAACTGTTTTTT. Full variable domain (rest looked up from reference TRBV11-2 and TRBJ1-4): EAGVAQSPRYKIIEKRQSVAFWCNPISGHATLYWYQQILGQGPKLLIQFQNNGVVDDSQLPKDRFSAERLKGVDSTLKIQPAKLEDSAVYLCASSFRLRETNEKLFFGSGTQLSVL.

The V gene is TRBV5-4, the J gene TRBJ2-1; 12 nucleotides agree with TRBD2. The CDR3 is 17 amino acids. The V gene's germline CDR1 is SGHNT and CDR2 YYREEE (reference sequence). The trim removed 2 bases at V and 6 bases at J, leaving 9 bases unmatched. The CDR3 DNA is TGTGCCAGCAGCTTTGGAACTAGCGGGAGGAAGTTCAATGAGCAGTTCTTC. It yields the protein CASSFGTSGRKFNEQFF.

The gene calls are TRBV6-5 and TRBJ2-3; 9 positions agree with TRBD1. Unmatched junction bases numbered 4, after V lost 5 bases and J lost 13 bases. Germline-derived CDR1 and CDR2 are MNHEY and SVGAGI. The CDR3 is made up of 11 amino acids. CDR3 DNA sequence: TGTGCCAGCAGTACGGGACAGGGCGAGTATTTT. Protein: CASSTGQGEYF.

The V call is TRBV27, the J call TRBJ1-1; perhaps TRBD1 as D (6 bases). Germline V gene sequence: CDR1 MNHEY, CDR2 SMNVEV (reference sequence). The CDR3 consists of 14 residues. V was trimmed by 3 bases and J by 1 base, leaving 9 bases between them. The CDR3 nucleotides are TGTGCCAGCAGTTTCCAGGGGACGAACACTGAAGCTTTCTTT. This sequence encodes CASSFQGTNTEAFF.

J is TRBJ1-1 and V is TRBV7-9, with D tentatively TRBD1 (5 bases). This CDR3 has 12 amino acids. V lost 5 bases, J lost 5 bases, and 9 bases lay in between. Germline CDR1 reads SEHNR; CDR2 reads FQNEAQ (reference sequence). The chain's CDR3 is CASSRQPTEAFF. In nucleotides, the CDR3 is TGTGCCAGCAGCAGACAGCCGACTGAAGCTTTCTTT.